This T cell receptor (beta chain) was found in a study of OX40 agonist ivuxolimab in advanced cancers. At the level of the whole study: The costimulatory receptor OX40 (CD134) was targeted by ivuxolimab, a fully human IgG2 agonistic monoclonal antibody. Intravenous ivuxolimab was administered to patients every 2 weeks at six dose levels: 0.01, 0.1, 0.3, 1.5, 3 and 10 mg/kg. Of the 50 or so patients in dose escalation, about 20 had hepatocellular carcinoma, around 15 had melanoma, 9 had renal cell carcinoma and 9 had head and neck cancer. A male proportion of around 80% and a mean age of around 60 years, ranging from 23 to 79, were recorded for the dose-escalation cohort. Patients were allowed to have had prior anti-PD-1, anti-PD-L1 or anti-CTLA-4 therapy, and 40% to 45% of the dose-escalation patients had been treated with checkpoint inhibitors. Three dose-escalation patients achieved partial responses, one with hepatocellular carcinoma and two with cutaneous melanoma. The purpose of peripheral TCRbeta sequencing was to test whether ivuxolimab changed TCR sequence diversity and led to clonal T-cell expansion. The monotherapy dose-escalation portion (N of about 47 patients) of the phase I ivuxolimab trial is reported in the paper.

Patients with autoimmune disease history or receiving systemic immunosuppression were excluded from the trial. Peripheral blood for TCR sequencing was drawn from every dose cohort at baseline, at cycle 4 day 1 and at cycle 7 day 1. Samples were obtained from an open-label, multicenter, first-in-human phase I dose-escalation trial of ivuxolimab. The trial enrolled adults with locally advanced or metastatic head and neck squamous cell, hepatocellular, melanoma or renal cell carcinoma. Before TCR sequencing, CD4+ T cells and CD8+ T cells from peripheral blood were sorted into separate populations. The study at large found these results: After ivuxolimab, CD8+ T cells had more expanded clones than CD4+ T cells on average. At doses of 0.1 to 3.0 mg/kg, clonal expansion of both CD4+ and CD8+ T cells in blood was seen between baseline and week 6. In partial responders in the 0.1-3.0 mg/kg groups, normalized peripheral clonal expansion was found to be among the lowest, especially among CD8+ T cells. The antigen specificity of the peripheral T cells that underwent clonal expansion was not determined. Low levels of normalized T-cell clonal expansion were also shown by some nonresponding patients.

With regard to this clone: Its antigen remains undetermined. The record has no base qualities; no much larger clone is one base away.

Spanning cysteine to phenylalanine, the CDR3 consists of 16 amino acids. Of the read, only the CDR3 DNA is kept; its 48 bases are in frame from base 1. CDR1 and CDR2 were assigned from the germline V gene (reference sequence) as PRHDT and FYEKMQ. After removal of 4 bases from V and 3 bases from J, the junction retains 11 bases not matched to a gene. Genomic DNA was isolated from the sorted cells so that the TCRbeta CDR3 region could be sequenced. The immunoSEQ Assay was used to sequence the TCRbeta CDR3 regions. TCRdb retrieved this table from immuneACCESS and kept in-frame rearrangements only. Not all clones are present; in checked studies, unresolved V genes account for under half, and no reason is known for the remainder. The sample yields roughly 56,000 clones; roughly 90% were counted once. About a sixth of the sample rests with the top ten.

This material consisted of CD4+ or CD8+ T cells sorted from blood, taken in a trial of the OX40 agonist ivuxolimab. The sequence was obtained from an adult with an advanced solid tumor such as melanoma, head and neck, liver or kidney cancer. The rearrangement combines TRBV13 with TRBJ2-7, with 8 middle bases fitting TRBD2. CDR3 sequence: CASSSGEREIGYEQYF. The sequenced DNA is TGTGCCAGCAGCTCTGGGGAGCGGGAGATTGGCTACGAGCAGTACTTC. Here the CDR3 is joined to the reference TRBV13 and TRBJ2-7 genes, and the full variable domain is: AAGVIQSPRHLIKEKRETATLKCYPIPRHDTVYWYQQGPGQDPQFLISFYEKMQSDKGSIPDRFSAQQFSDYHSELNMSSLELGDSALYFCASSSGEREIGYEQYFGPGTRLTVT.